The entry below describes one T cell receptor beta chain. What this receptor recognizes is not known. Base qualities were left out, and no much larger clone turns up one base away. This sample is part of a study of cytomegalovirus exposure and HLA in healthy donors (dated by TCRdb to 2017 to 2019). Background for the entire study: An earlier analysis of 587 of the donors reported under 300 Gb of sequence data and 90 million to 120 million unique TCR beta sequences obtained from around 190 million T cells. Approximately 300 gigabases of sequencing data and 70 million to 100 million unique TCR sequences made up an early release that covered some 640 HLA-typed donors. Among the roughly 400 genotyped donors, roughly 80% belonged to the genetic ancestry cluster associated with self-reported Caucasian donors. The study aimed to test whether cataloging public T cell receptors could reveal signatures of past pathogen exposure. Using immunosequencing, the study profiled T cell repertoires from 500 to 800 subjects and related those repertoires to cytomegalovirus serostatus. Along with the approximately 600-subject first cohort, a separate validation cohort of over a hundred different subjects was used. High-throughput TCR immunosequencing, statistical association of individual TCRs with disease status, and machine learning were combined to predict cytomegalovirus infection status. A later analysis re-examined previously published TCR beta repertoires from 610 or so donors and added high-resolution HLA genotyping to investigate patterns of TCR occurrence. Rather than drawing on any new phenotypic data, the later analysis identified candidate immune exposures from TCR beta sequences and the way those sequences occurred across donors. To decide whether each TCR beta V gene segment behaved as functional or pseudogenic, an earlier analysis of 587 of the donors relied on high-throughput TCR beta sequencing. Donor age, sex, ethnicity and CMV serostatus were compiled together with the repertoire data. Genome-wide SNP genotypes for about 60% of the roughly 700 donors were used in a later genetic analysis, which treated that subset as a discovery cohort. All discovery cohort repertoires had been generated using a single sequencing platform. HLA typing covered class I and class II loci at four-digit resolution. Typing coverage differed by locus: A, B, C, DRB1 and DQB1 were typed in roughly 620-640 donors, DQA1 in about 510, DPA1 in nearly 610, and DPB1 in just under 480. Because of strong linkage in the cohort, four to six DR-DQ haplotypes were treated as single units for association and clustering. Among around 400 genotyped donors of the cohort, an average of roughly 230,000 unique TCR beta nucleotide sequences was sequenced per donor, of which about 19% were non-productive.

The study at large found these results: A later analysis associated about 17,000 TCR beta sequences with specific HLA alleles at a false discovery rate of 0.05. A group of highly shared sequence variants was considered likely to be a technical artifact of the sequencing pipeline. Several of the top co-occurrence clusters appeared to be linked to parvovirus B19, influenza, CMV and Epstein-Barr virus, according to a later analysis. This cohort had only TCR beta chains sequenced, and the lack of alpha or paired-chain data limited which features could be detected. Linkage disequilibrium might explain the correlated functional status among segregating V segments, but an unknown experimental factor could not be excluded. The study gave a list of roughly 150 TCR beta chains associated with cytomegalovirus. Because the 87-base-pair reads could not distinguish some IMGT-functional V segments, including TRBV6-2 and TRBV6-3, those segments were excluded. Because some donors lacked HLA typing at each locus, the association tests relied only on the typed subset. Most TCR sequences were observed very rarely across donors, whereas some public TCRs were present in many individuals. In an earlier analysis of about 540 of the donors, most TCR beta V segments were observed in productive rearrangements about 87% or about 30% of the time, broadly matching IMGT annotations. Because counts were too low, some 16 rarely observed V segments, including chromosome 9 orphons, were excluded from the earlier analysis of under 650 of the donors. When HLA alleles, especially DR and DQ, strongly co-occurred, TCR associations were difficult to assign to individual alleles. In a later analysis, the rate of TCR association differed among HLA loci, with DRB1 alleles having the most associated TCRs and HLA-C alleles having the fewest. A further reported finding was that TCR beta sequences accurately predicted the HLA-A and HLA-B alleles for most subjects in the first cohort. In both the original and validation cohorts, the classifier was reported to diagnose cytomegalovirus status with high specificity and sensitivity. The authors suggested that the approach could potentially be extended to other disease states and immunological phenotypes. A later analysis found that HLA-associated TCR beta chains were more clonally expanded and had lower generation probabilities than equally common non-associated chains. V-gene and J-gene trimming of TCR beta chains was associated with a missense DCLRE1C variant in a later genetic analysis, and the association was replicated in an independent cohort. In a later analysis, most CMV-associated TCR beta chains were found to appear HLA-restricted, with HLA associations seemingly driven largely by CMV exposure. Presence/absence analyses assumed roughly uniform sequencing depth across donors, an assumption that may not hold. According to a later genetic analysis, donors in an Asian-associated ancestry cluster had fewer N-insertions in productive TCRs than the approximately 690-donor mean. A few of the identified cytomegalovirus-associated TCR beta chains were confirmed in vitro to be specific for cytomegalovirus antigens. The only immune exposure information available for the cohort was CMV serostatus.

V is clipped by 3 bases and J by 2 bases, and the sequence between their germline boundaries is 18 bases long. The CDR3, from cysteine to phenylalanine, totals 17 residues. Just CDR3 DNA is preserved here, 51 bases in frame from base 1. CDR1 and CDR2, looked up from the germline V gene (reference sequence), are LNHDA and SQIVND. The cohort was made up of around 720 healthy bone marrow donors. Cohort members were all nominally healthy when sampled, although unrecorded immune exposures were likely present. The donor tested CMV seropositive and was one of the 289 seropositive cohort members. Every donor gave a peripheral blood sample, and the peripheral blood mononuclear cells from that sample were used for TCR beta sequencing. Genomic DNA extraction from the blood cell samples was performed with the Qiagen DNeasy Blood Extraction Kit. The receptor library was made with the immunoSEQ multiplex PCR assay. For the multiplex PCR, a mixture combining 60 forward primers for TCR Vbeta segments and 13 reverse primers for TCR Jbeta segments was used. The CDR3 region of rearranged TCR beta genes was amplified from genomic DNA by a multiplex PCR assay. The amplified TCR beta libraries were sequenced on the Illumina HiSeq System as 87-base-pair reads. The original methods were these. Across the 500 to 700 repertoires, a later analysis counted 75 million to 90 million unique TCR beta chains, roughly 11 million of which were shared by at least two donors. Raw reads were error-corrected and collapsed into unique sequences with a nearest-neighbor algorithm that merged closely related sequences to remove PCR and sequencing errors. To assign V, D and J gene segments, CDR3 sequences were aligned to IMGT reference sequences. Each retained sequence needed at least a six-nucleotide match to both a V gene segment and a J gene segment. A rearrangement counted as productive if the CDR3 had no stop codons and remained in frame with V and J, and every other rearrangement counted as non-productive. CDR3 was defined according to IMGT convention as the region running from the second conserved V-encoded cysteine to the conserved J-encoded phenylalanine. The earlier analysis of about 570 of the donors excluded any sequence lacking an unambiguous match to a single V gene segment. An earlier analysis of 587 of the donors called V segments functional above 56.7% productive rearrangements and segregating when the between-donor standard deviation exceeded 5%. A statistical classification framework was built for diagnosing cytomegalovirus status from the catalog of TCR beta chain sequences. A later analysis assigned V and J genes by comparing TCR nucleotide sequences with IMGT/GENE-DB human TR gene sequences. In a later analysis, CDR3 sequences and most-parsimonious VDJ recombination scenarios were assigned using the TCRdist pipeline. A later analysis defined each TCR beta chain by its CDR3 amino acid sequence plus V-gene family, and excluded reads lacking a unique V-gene family. A later analysis removed nearly 600 highly shared, low-generation-probability nucleotide sequences to deal with suspected cross-contamination and a sequencing artifact. For each public chain, a later analysis derived a clonal expansion index from normalized ranks of inferred template counts within each repertoire. In a later analysis, generation probabilities were computed with a VDJ recombination model fitted to out-of-frame rearrangements, and the resulting probabilities were checked against IGoR. In a later analysis, TCR-TCR, TCR-HLA and TCR-CMV co-occurrence was scored with hypergeometric tests, and a repertoire-size bias correction was applied to TCR pairs. A later analysis estimated false discovery rates by permuting HLA or CMV assignments 20 times. A later analysis grouped co-occurring TCRs with DBSCAN, adding TCRdist sequence similarity when clustering within HLA-allele-positive subsets. Repertoires with fewer than 30,000 or more than 120,000 public chains, plus five repertoires with anomalous nucleotide sharing, were excluded from co-occurrence clustering. In its TCRdb copy, this immuneACCESS table keeps in-frame sequences only and misses some clones. Where compared with another copy, unresolved V genes explain less than half of these, and the others have no known cause. V, J and clone size are those of that table, while D and trimming were read from the DNA. The sample table shows about 170,000 clones, and roughly 84% are seen once. The ten largest clonotypes hold approximately 2% of the sample.

In this chain, TRBV19 is recombined with TRBJ2-3; TRBD2 could be the D gene, as 5 bases match. This TCR derives from a man aged 18 to 30 in good health and CMV-seropositive. Input material: PBMCs. The CDR3 protein is CASSIRGAVASTDTQYF. The nucleotide sequence reads as follows: TGTGCCAGTAGTATCCGAGGAGCGGTGGCATCCACAGATACGCAGTATTTT.